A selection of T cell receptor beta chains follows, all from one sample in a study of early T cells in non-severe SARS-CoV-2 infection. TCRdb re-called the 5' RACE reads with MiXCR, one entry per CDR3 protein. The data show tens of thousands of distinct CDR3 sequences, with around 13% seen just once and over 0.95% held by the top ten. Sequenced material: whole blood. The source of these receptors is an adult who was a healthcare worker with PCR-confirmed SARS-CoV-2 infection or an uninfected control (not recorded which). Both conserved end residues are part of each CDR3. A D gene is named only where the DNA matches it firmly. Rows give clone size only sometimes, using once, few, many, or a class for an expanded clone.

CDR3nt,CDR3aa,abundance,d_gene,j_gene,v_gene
TGTGCCAGCAGTTCCCGGGACGTGGAGACCCAGTACTTC,CASSSRDVETQYF,many,-,TRBJ2-5,TRBV28
TGCGCCAGCAGGCGAGGGACATCCAGCACAGATACGCAGTATTTT,CASRRGTSSTDTQYF,-,-,TRBJ2-3,TRBV4-3
TGTGCCATCAGTGAGTTAGGAGAGAATGAGCAGTTCTTC,CAISELGENEQFF,few,-,TRBJ2-1,TRBV10-3
TGCAGCGTTGCCGCTGGGGCCAACGTCCTGACTTTC,CSVAAGANVLTF,-,-,TRBJ2-6,TRBV29-1
TGCAGTGCTAGGCTGTGGGACAGGGGGCAGGATGGCTACACCTTC,CSARLWDRGQDGYTF,-,TRBD1,TRBJ1-2,TRBV20-1
TGTGCCAGCAGTTTATGGGGCTGGTACACAGATACGCAGTATTTT,CASSLWGWYTDTQYF,many,-,TRBJ2-3,TRBV28
TGTGCCAGCAGTTCCCCCCGGGAGGGCAATCAGCCCCAGCATTTT,CASSSPREGNQPQHF,many,-,TRBJ1-5,TRBV6-2/TRBV6-3
TGTGCCAGCAGCTTAGGATCACGGACAGTCTTAGAGCAGTTCTTC,CASSLGSRTVLEQFF,many,-,TRBJ2-1,TRBV11-2
TGTGCCAGTAGTAGAGGACAGGGGGAATCCACAGGCAATGAGCAGTTCTTC,CASSRGQGESTGNEQFF,many,TRBD1,TRBJ2-1,TRBV19
TGCGCCAGCAGCCCCGTTACGGAGCAGTTCTTC,CASSPVTEQFF,few,-,TRBJ2-1,TRBV10-2
TGTGCCAGCAGTCGGGGACAGGGGCTGAGCACAGATACGCAGTATTTT,CASSRGQGLSTDTQYF,many,TRBD1,TRBJ2-3,TRBV28
TGTGCACTTGGGAGGACCGATCAAGAGACCCAGTACTTC,CALGRTDQETQYF,-,-,TRBJ2-5,TRBV15
TGTGCCAGCAGCTTAGACAAAGCAGATACGCAGTATTTT,CASSLDKADTQYF,-,-,TRBJ2-3,TRBV7-2
TGCAGCGTTGAGTGGAGGTGTCAGACCCAGTACTTC,CSVEWRCQTQYF,-,-,TRBJ2-5,TRBV29-1
TGTGCCAGCAGTTCTGGGGGGGCCAGGGGGTATGAGCAGTTCTTC,CASSSGGARGYEQFF,many,-,TRBJ2-1,TRBV12-3/TRBV12-4
TGCAGCACCCGAGTGAAGGGGGTTGGCTACACCTTC,CSTRVKGVGYTF,many,-,TRBJ1-2,TRBV29-1
TGTGCCAGCAGCTCTGGACAGGGGAGAACTGAAGCTTTCTTT,CASSSGQGRTEAFF,many,TRBD1,TRBJ1-1,TRBV27
TGCAGTGCTAGAGATCGACAGCTGAACACTGAAGCTTTCTTT,CSARDRQLNTEAFF,once,-,TRBJ1-1,TRBV20-1
TGTGCCAGCAGCCCTGGTCGGCAGGGGTTAACTGAGCAGTTCTTC,CASSPGRQGLTEQFF,many,-,TRBJ2-1,TRBV7-9
TGTGCCAGCAGTTACTCGGAGGGGGGTGGGTCCAACACTGAAGCTTTCTTT,CASSYSEGGGSNTEAFF,many,-,TRBJ1-1,TRBV6-5
TGCAGTGCTAGAGGGACAGGGGGCTACAATGGCTACACCTTC,CSARGTGGYNGYTF,-,TRBD1,TRBJ1-2,TRBV20-1
TGTGCCAGCAGTTGGATACCGGGACTAGCGGGAGATGGTAATGAGCAGTTCTTC,CASSWIPGLAGDGNEQFF,many,TRBD2,TRBJ2-1,TRBV28
TGTGCCAGCAGTCGTCTTAGCGGGAGGGTATACGAGCAGTACTTC,CASSRLSGRVYEQYF,many,TRBD2,TRBJ2-7,TRBV28
TGTGCCAGCAGTTTAGGGTCTGGGGACAGGCAGTACTTC,CASSLGSGDRQYF,once,TRBD1,TRBJ2-7,TRBV27
TGCAGTGCGGAACGGACATCCTACGAGCAGTACTTC,CSAERTSYEQYF,many,-,TRBJ2-7,TRBV20-1
TGTGCCAGTAGTCCAGGAGTACTTACCGGGGAGCTGTTTTTT,CASSPGVLTGELFF,many,-,TRBJ2-2,TRBV19
TGTGCCAGCCACGGAGGGGTTGGACAGCCCCAGCATTTT,CASHGGVGQPQHF,many,-,TRBJ1-5,TRBV25-1
TGTGCCAGCAGTTTAGGAGGTACGCAGTATTTT,CASSLGGTQYF,many,-,TRBJ2-3,TRBV27
TGTGCCAGCAGCTTAATTTCAGGGCGCAGCGACGAGCAGTACTTC,CASSLISGRSDEQYF,-,-,TRBJ2-7,TRBV7-9
TGCAGTGCTATACAGGATTTAAATCAGCCCCAGCATTTT,CSAIQDLNQPQHF,many,-,TRBJ1-5,TRBV20-1
TGCAGCGTCGGGGAATTGGAGGTGGGAGAGACCCAGTACTTC,CSVGELEVGETQYF,few,-,TRBJ2-5,TRBV29-1
TGTGCCAGCAGCTCCCCGAACATAAATGAGCAGTTCTTC,CASSSPNINEQFF,many,-,TRBJ2-1,TRBV7-9
TGTGCCAGCCTCGCCACAGATACGCAGTATTTT,CASLATDTQYF,many,-,TRBJ2-3,TRBV2
TGCGCCAGCAGTGGAGCGGGAGGTAACACGCAGTATTTT,CASSGAGGNTQYF,many,TRBD2,TRBJ2-3,TRBV10-1
TGTGCCAGCAGTTTGTTGGCAGGAGCCTACGAGCAGTACTTC,CASSLLAGAYEQYF,many,-,TRBJ2-7,TRBV28
TGCGCCAGCACCTGTCCTATCGGGGAATGGGGCACGGATGGCTACACCTTC,CASTCPIGEWGTDGYTF,many,-,TRBJ1-2,TRBV5-1
TGCAGCGTTGAATTCCGAGAAAATGAGCAGTTCTTC,CSVEFRENEQFF,many,-,TRBJ2-1,TRBV29-1
TGTGCCAGCCGGGTTCGTGGAGAGACCCAGTACTTC,CASRVRGETQYF,many,-,TRBJ2-5,TRBV5-4
TGTGCCAGCAGTCTACTTTCGAACACCGGGGAGCTGTTTTTT,CASSLLSNTGELFF,few,-,TRBJ2-2,TRBV28
TGTGCCAGCAGCTTAGTTGGGGACAACTCCCCAGGGGCCAACGTCCTGACTTTC,CASSLVGDNSPGANVLTF,many,-,TRBJ2-6,TRBV7-6
TGTGCCAGCAGCAAAGGGGAGTTATTAGGGAACATTCAGTACTTC,CASSKGELLGNIQYF,-,-,TRBJ2-4,TRBV28
TGCAGCGTTGCCAAGGGTGCCTACGAGCAGTACTTC,CSVAKGAYEQYF,few,-,TRBJ2-7,TRBV29-1
TGTGCCAGCAGCCAAGATAGATGGACTGAAGCTTTCTTT,CASSQDRWTEAFF,few,-,TRBJ1-1,TRBV4-2
TGTGCCAGCAGCTCTGCTAGCGGGGGGGCGGGTGAGCAGTACTTC,CASSSASGGAGEQYF,many,TRBD2,TRBJ2-7,TRBV11-2
TGTGCCAGCGGATACGAGCAGTACTTC,CASGYEQYF,many,-,TRBJ2-7,TRBV28
TGTGCCAGCAGGAGGGGGTTTGGAGAGCAGTACTTC,CASRRGFGEQYF,many,-,TRBJ2-7,TRBV12-3/TRBV12-4
TGTGCCAGCAGTACCGACGGGACAGGGGAACAAGAGACCCAGTACTTC,CASSTDGTGEQETQYF,few,TRBD1,TRBJ2-5,TRBV28
TGTGCCAGCAGCTTACAGGGATCGAACACTGAAGCTTTCTTT,CASSLQGSNTEAFF,many,-,TRBJ1-1,TRBV7-9
TGCAGCGTTGTGGGACGGCTGAACACTGAAGCTTTCTTT,CSVVGRLNTEAFF,few,-,TRBJ1-1,TRBV29-1
TGTGCCAGCAGTTCTACCGGGACTAGCGGTGAGCAGTTCTTC,CASSSTGTSGEQFF,many,TRBD2,TRBJ2-1,TRBV12-3/TRBV12-4
TGTGCCAGCAACCTAAGGGACAGGAATCAGCCCCAGCATTTT,CASNLRDRNQPQHF,many,TRBD1,TRBJ1-5,TRBV6-2/TRBV6-3
TGTGCCAGCAGTGGACCGAAAAAGCCTGGGACAGGGTATCACGAGCAGTACTTC,CASSGPKKPGTGYHEQYF,many,TRBD1,TRBJ2-7,TRBV2
TGTGCCAGCAGCTTAATCAGCTACCGGGAGCAGTACTTC,CASSLISYREQYF,many,-,TRBJ2-7,TRBV7-6